One and the same sample provided the 6 T cell receptor beta chains below, sequenced in a study of regulatory T cells in long-lasting Graves disease. Time point described: persistent/refractory GD, antithyroid drugs over 5 years with positive TRAb. Researchers made the TCR library from RNA that was extracted from PBMCs. Libraries of TCR beta came from iRepertoire HTBI primers plus Arm-PCR of CDR3 regions. TCRdb redid the calling of the multiplex PCR reads with MiXCR, one entry per CDR3 protein. Among 400,000 to 500,000 distinct CDR3 sequences listed, roughly 23% were seen once. The sample in question was peripheral blood mononuclear cells (PBMCs), obtained when the disease was refractory, from a patient treated with antithyroid drugs. Every receptor here comes from a female donor with Graves disease.

This clonotype has a handful of counts. The V and J genes are TRBV20-1 and TRBJ2-2; unclear D gene. Trimming stripped 3 bases from V and 3 bases from J, with 14 bases between. This CDR3 is built from 15 residues. The germline V gene encodes CDR1 DFQATT and CDR2 SNEGSKA (reference sequence). CDR3 sequence: CSARSGSRDTGELFF. The CDR3 DNA sequence: TGCAGTGCTAGGTCCGGCTCACGGGACACCGGGGAGCTGTTTTTT.

This clonotype has a count of ten or more. V usage is TRBV20-1 and J usage is TRBJ1-5; D is perhaps TRBD1 (6 bases). The CDR3 is 14 residues long. CDR1 and CDR2 (germline): DFQATT, SNEGSKA (reference sequence). Trimming pared 6 bases from V and 3 bases from J, leaving 15 bases between. The CDR3 loop is CSALEGEYNQPQHF. CDR3 sequence (DNA): TGCAGTGCCCTAGAGGGGGAGTACAATCAGCCCCAGCATTTT.

This clonotype has just one count. The CDR3 loop reads CATSNRGGGMETDTQYF. CDR3 nucleotides: TGTGCCACCAGCAATAGAGGGGGCGGGATGGAGACAGATACGCAGTATTTT. The V call is TRBV15, the J call TRBJ2-3; possibly TRBD1 for D (7 bases). The CDR3 consists of 17 residues. V lost 4 bases and J 3 bases, leaving 20 bases between the germline ends. Germline loops: CDR1 LNHNV, CDR2 YYDKDF (reference sequence).

In this sample, this clonotype turned up a few times. This rearrangement joins TRBV6-1 to TRBJ2-3; a weak D match, TRBD2 (6 bases). Germline assignment: CDR1 MNHNS and CDR2 SASEGT. This CDR3 comprises 16 residues. V lost 6 bases and J 2 bases, leaving 18 bases between the germline ends. Here the CDR3 reads CASRPVLAAHTDTQYF. In DNA, the CDR3 is TGTGCCAGCAGACCCGTGTTAGCGGCACACACAGATACGCAGTATTTT.

This clonotype was seen a few times. The gene calls are TRBV13 and TRBJ2-7; D is perhaps TRBD1 (5 bases). This CDR3 has 14 residues. Deletions cut 4 bases from V and 2 bases from J, with 12 bases between. Germline CDR1 PRHDT, CDR2 FYEKMQ (reference sequence). This CDR3 is CASSSRTWPYEQYF. The DNA for the CDR3 is TGTGCCAGCAGCTCCCGGACATGGCCCTACGAGCAGTACTTC.

This clonotype was seen ten or more times. This chain links TRBV27 with TRBJ1-1; maybe TRBD1 (5 bases). This CDR3 region has 15 residues. CDR1 MNHEY and CDR2 SMNVEV come from the germline V gene (reference sequence). The V end lost 4 bases, the J end lost 1 base, and 13 bases lay between the germline ends. The CDR3 here is CASSSLGRGNTEAFF. CDR3 nucleotides: TGTGCCAGCAGTTCCCTGGGACGGGGGAACACTGAAGCTTTCTTT.